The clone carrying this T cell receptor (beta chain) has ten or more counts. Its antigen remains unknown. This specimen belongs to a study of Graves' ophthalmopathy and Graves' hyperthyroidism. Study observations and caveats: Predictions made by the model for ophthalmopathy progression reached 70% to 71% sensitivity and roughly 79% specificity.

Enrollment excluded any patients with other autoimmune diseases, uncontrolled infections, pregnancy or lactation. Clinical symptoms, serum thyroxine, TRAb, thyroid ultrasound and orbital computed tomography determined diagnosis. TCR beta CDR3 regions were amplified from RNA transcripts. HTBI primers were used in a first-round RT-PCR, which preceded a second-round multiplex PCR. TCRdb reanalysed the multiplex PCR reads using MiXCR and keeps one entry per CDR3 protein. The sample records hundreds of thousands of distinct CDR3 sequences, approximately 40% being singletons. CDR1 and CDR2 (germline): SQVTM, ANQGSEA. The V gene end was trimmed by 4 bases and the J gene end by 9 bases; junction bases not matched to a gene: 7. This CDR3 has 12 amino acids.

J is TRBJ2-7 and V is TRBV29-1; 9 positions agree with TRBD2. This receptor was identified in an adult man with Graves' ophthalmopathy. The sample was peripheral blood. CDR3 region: CSVGGRGLGQYF. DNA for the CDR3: TGCAGCGTTGGCGGGAGGGGTTTAGGGCAGTACTTC.